These 22 T cell receptor beta chains share one sample of origin, sequenced in a study of blood T cell repertoires in COVID-19. Clones were read by immunoSEQ multiplex PCR, and TCRdb kept only the in-frame ones, dropping some. The table has 250,000 to 300,000 clones, 70% to 90% seen once; the top ten hold 3.7%. Sequencing was done on a sample of peripheral blood. The receptors shown here come from a woman between 35 and 50 years old with acute or convalescent COVID-19.

V gene TRBV4-1 combines with J gene TRBJ1-6; TRBD1 aligns across 8 bases. CDR1 is MGHRA and CDR2 is YSYEKL in the germline V gene. This CDR3 has 14 residues. V dropped 4 bases and J dropped 7; count of bases not matched to a gene: 3. CDR3 bases: TGCGCCAGCAGCCCGGACAGGGAGAATTCACCCCTCCACTTT. Translation: CASSPDRENSPLHF.

This clone was detected only once. This chain links TRBV30 with TRBJ2-1; perhaps TRBD2 as D (6 bases). Trimming stripped 4 bases from V and 4 bases from J, with 8 bases between. Germline assignment: CDR1 GTSNPN and CDR2 SVGIG (reference sequence). This CDR3 is built from 12 residues. The CDR3 spells CAWTSAYNEQFF. The CDR3 DNA is TGTGCCTGGACTAGCGCTTACAATGAGCAGTTCTTC.

The J gene is TRBJ1-5, the V gene TRBV2; D may be TRBD1 (5 bases). Trimming left V 4 bases short and J 1 base short, with 8 bases between. CDR3 size: 14 residues. Per the germline V gene, CDR1 is SNHLY and CDR2 is FYNNEI. DNA of the CDR3: TGTGCCAGCAGTGTGTGGGGCAGCAATCAGCCCCAGCATTTT. It specifies CASSVWGSNQPQHF.

The chain links TRBV4-1 to TRBJ2-4; 10 bases map to TRBD2. Germline V CDR1 and CDR2: MGHRA, YSYEKL. Losses at the gene ends were 0 bases for V and 7 bases for J; bases not matched to a gene: 6. The CDR3 has 16 amino acids. As DNA, the CDR3 is TGCGCCAGCAGCCAAGAGGGCCTAGCGGGGGTGAACATTCAGTACTTC. As protein: CASSQEGLAGVNIQYF.

The rearrangement links TRBV19 to TRBJ1-6; 7 bases are shared with TRBD1. Per the germline V gene, CDR1 is LNHDA and CDR2 is SQIVND (reference sequence). This CDR3 spans 14 amino acids. V lost 7 bases to trimming and J lost 7 bases; unmatched junction nucleotides: 7. The chain's CDR3 is CASTDRDRNSPLHF. Written as DNA, the CDR3 is TGTGCCAGTACCGACCGGGACAGAAATTCACCCCTCCACTTT. Variable domain in full (rest from reference TRBV19 and TRBJ1-6): DGGITQSPKYLFRKEGQNVTLSCEQNLNHDAMYWYRQDPGQGLRLIYYSQIVNDFQKGDIAEGYSVSREKKESFPLTVTSAQKNPTAFYLCASTDRDRNSPLHFGNGTRLTVT.

This chain joins TRBV27 and TRBJ1-1; unclear D gene. There are 14 residues in the CDR3. From germline, CDR1 is MNHEY and CDR2 SMNVEV (reference sequence). The V end lost 0 bases, the J end lost 1 base, and 6 bases lay between the germline ends. This CDR3 reads CASSLSNRNTEAFF. The CDR3 nucleotides are TGTGCCAGCAGTTTATCGAACAGGAACACTGAAGCTTTCTTT.

The J gene is TRBJ1-2, the V gene TRBV19; TRBD1 matches 7 bases. Germline-derived CDR1 and CDR2 are LNHDA and SQIVND (reference sequence). The CDR3 is 16 residues long. V lost 4 bases to trimming and J lost 2 bases; unmatched junction nucleotides: 10. CDR3 loop: CASSKDWDSLNYGYTF. The CDR3 DNA sequence: TGTGCCAGTAGTAAGGACTGGGACAGCCTCAACTATGGCTACACCTTC.

J is TRBJ1-2 and V is TRBV5-6, with 7 bases that match TRBD1. The germline V gene encodes CDR1 SGHDT and CDR2 YYEEEE. The CDR3 loop spans 14 amino acids. Trimming took 2 bases from V and 0 from J; bases not matched to a gene: 1. This CDR3 is CASSLQGTNYGYTF. The CDR3 DNA reads TGTGCCAGCAGCTTACAGGGGACTAACTATGGCTACACCTTC.

The CDR3 spells CASSKQQGQGNNGYTF. The CDR3 DNA reads as TGTGCCAGTAGTAAACAACAGGGACAGGGGAATAATGGCTACACCTTC. The chain is built from TRBV19 and TRBJ1-2, with 10 bases lining up with TRBD1. This CDR3 is 16 amino acids long. Germline V gene lookup returns CDR1 LNHDA and CDR2 SQIVND (reference sequence). J gave up 6 bases and V 4 bases, and 11 bases lay outside the gene matches. The variable domain in full, with the rest retrieved from reference TRBV19 and TRBJ1-2, is DGGITQSPKYLFRKEGQNVTLSCEQNLNHDAMYWYRQDPGQGLRLIYYSQIVNDFQKGDIAEGYSVSREKKESFPLTVTSAQKNPTAFYLCASSKQQGQGNNGYTFGSGTRLTVV.

This chain connects TRBV9 to TRBJ2-3, with 15 bases matching TRBD2. Germline-derived CDR1 and CDR2 are SGDLS and YYNGEE. The CDR3 loop spans 17 amino acids. The V segment lost 2 bases and the J segment 8 bases; nucleotides outside the gene matches: 9. The CDR3, as DNA: TGTGCCAGCAGCGTCGGACTAGCGGGGGGGCCCCCTGGTACGCAGTATTTT. Protein sequence: CASSVGLAGGPPGTQYF. The full variable domain, completed using reference TRBV9 and TRBJ2-3, is DSGVTQTPKHLITATGQRVTLRCSPRSGDLSVYWYQQSLDQGLQFLIQYYNGEERAKGNILERFSAQQFPDLHSELNLSSLELGDSALYFCASSVGLAGGPPGTQYFGPGTRLTVL.

The rearrangement links TRBV6-6 to TRBJ2-5, with 11 bases fitting TRBD2. The CDR3 has 16 residues. The J segment lost 5 bases and the V segment lost 7 bases, leaving 12 bases of the junction unmatched. Germline CDR1 MNHNY, CDR2 SVGAGI (reference sequence). CDR3 nucleotide sequence: TGTGCCAGCACCCCCTGGGGTAGCGGGGGGGTGGAGACCCAGTACTTC. As protein: CASTPWGSGGVETQYF.

The chain uses TRBV24-1 and TRBJ2-3; 10 bases fit TRBD2. V lost 2 bases, J lost 0 bases, and 16 bases stayed unmatched. The germline V gene encodes CDR1 KGHDR and CDR2 SFDVKD. This CDR3 spans 21 amino acids. CDR3 loop: CATSDSWLAGDLSTSTDTQYF. The CDR3 DNA reads TGTGCCACCAGTGATTCCTGGCTAGCGGGGGACCTTTCCACTAGCACAGATACGCAGTATTTT.

This clone was seen only once. The CDR3 reads CASSAEDRGPTDTQYF. The CDR3 DNA reads TGTGCCAGCAGCGCCGAGGACAGGGGGCCCACAGATACGCAGTATTTT. The gene calls are TRBV21-1 and TRBJ2-3; the DNA was not used to check the table's D call, TRBD1. TRBV21-1 is deemed a pseudogene. This CDR3 comprises 16 residues.

V gene TRBV27 combines with J gene TRBJ1-5; D unclear. This CDR3 is 13 amino acids long. V was pared by 5 bases and J by 4 bases, with 9 bases between. Germline CDR1 is MNHEY and CDR2 is SMNVEV (reference sequence). CDR3 amino acids: CASSLGANQPQHF. In nucleotides, the CDR3 is TGTGCCAGCAGTCTAGGAGCGAATCAGCCCCAGCATTTT.

This sequence joins TRBV4-2 and TRBJ1-2, with a weak D call TRBD1 (5 bases). The CDR3 runs 15 residues. Trimming cost V 0 bases and J 4 bases, with 12 bases left between them. Germline values: CDR1 LGHNA, CDR2 YNFKEQ. In DNA form, the CDR3 reads TGTGCCAGCAGCCAAGATCTAAGGCAGGGCTATGGCTACACCTTC. This encodes CASSQDLRQGYGYTF.

This rearrangement joins TRBV6-6 to TRBJ1-6, with 8 bases fitting TRBD1. In germline, CDR1 is MNHNY, CDR2 SVGAGI (reference sequence). The CDR3 consists of 16 residues. Trimming took 6 bases from V and 4 from J; bases not matched to a gene: 8. CDR3 DNA: TGTGCCAGCAGAAAAGGACAGGGTGAATATAATTCACCCCTCCACTTT. Protein sequence: CASRKGQGEYNSPLHF.

In its sample, this clone was seen once. The chain is built from TRBV19 and TRBJ1-2; D gene ambiguous. Germline CDR1 is LNHDA and CDR2 is SQIVND (reference sequence). The CDR3 has 16 amino acids. Trimming pared 4 bases from V and 6 bases from J, leaving 21 bases between. For the CDR3, the DNA is TGTGCCAGTAGTACCCCCGACGGGCCCGGGATTCATGGCTACACCTTC. Protein sequence: CASSTPDGPGIHGYTF.

CDR3 amino acids: CASSSGLPNNEQFF. CDR3 nucleotides: TGTGCCAGCAGCTCGGGACTACCAAACAATGAGCAGTTCTTC. The V and J genes are TRBV7-2 and TRBJ2-1; 7 bases line up with TRBD2. Germline CDR1 is SGHTA and CDR2 is FQGNSA. V lost 4 bases, J lost 5 bases, and 5 bases stayed unmatched. The CDR3 is 14 amino acids.

The CDR3 DNA reads TGTGCCAGCAGTGAAACCGGGACTAGCTTCGGAGATACGCAGTATTTT. As protein: CASSETGTSFGDTQYF. The rearrangement uses TRBV6-1 and TRBJ2-3; 9 bases align to TRBD2. V lost 2 bases to trimming and J lost 5 bases; unmatched junction nucleotides: 8. The germline V gene encodes CDR1 MNHNS and CDR2 SASEGT. This CDR3 region has 16 residues.

This chain links TRBV27 with TRBJ1-2; D not resolved. The CDR3 consists of 15 residues. V lost 2 bases and J 0 bases, leaving 10 bases between the germline ends. Per the germline V gene, CDR1 is MNHEY and CDR2 is SMNVEV (reference sequence). As DNA, the CDR3 is TGTGCCAGCAGTTTAGGCAGGCTATCTAACTATGGCTACACCTTC. Protein sequence: CASSLGRLSNYGYTF.

The rearrangement links TRBV12-3 or TRBV12-4 to TRBJ1-1; D possibly corresponds to TRBD1 (5 bases). The CDR3 is 13 amino acids. Trimming removed 8 bases at V and 1 base at J, with 11 bases between. CDR3 loop: CASRRGENTEAFF. The CDR3 coding sequence is TGTGCCAGCCGGAGGGGAGAGAACACTGAAGCTTTCTTT.

The gene calls are TRBV7-7 and TRBJ2-5, with D possibly TRBD2 on 5 matching bases. The V end was cut by 0 bases, the J end by 1 base, with 9 bases between. The CDR3 totals 15 residues. Germline V gene data show CDR1 as SSHAT and CDR2 as FNYEAQ (reference sequence). The CDR3 coding sequence is TGTGCCAGCAGCTTAGCGCGGGCTGTCCAAGAGACCCAGTACTTC. It is translated as CASSLARAVQETQYF.